This entry lists 2 T cell receptor beta chains sequenced from one sample in a study of monozygotic twins with inflammatory bowel disease. TCRdb re-called the 5' RACE reads; every CDR3 protein appears as one record, without DNA. In all, the sample yields 93,000 or so distinct CDR3 sequences. The sample consisted of blood. Source of these receptors: a human donor with ulcerative colitis or Crohn's disease, or a healthy co-twin of an affected twin (not recorded which).

This chain connects TRBV2 to TRBJ2-5; checking the TCRdb D call of TRBD2 is not possible without DNA. This CDR3 region has 15 residues. CDR1 SNHLY and CDR2 FYNNEI come from the germline V gene. The CDR3 reads CASSEELAVQETQYF. The variable domain in full, with the rest retrieved from reference TRBV2 and TRBJ2-5, is EPEVTQTPSHQVTQMGQEVILRCVPISNHLYFYWYRQILGQKVEFLVSFYNNEISEKSEIFDDQFSVERPDGSNFTLKIRSTKLEDSAMYFCASSEELAVQETQYFGPGTRLLVL.

The chain couples TRBV4-3 to TRBJ2-1; lacking DNA, the TRBD1 call made by TCRdb goes unchecked. The CDR3 contains 17 residues. CDR1 is LGHNA, CDR2 YSLEER, per germline. The CDR3 reads CASSQEATGGVNNEQFF.